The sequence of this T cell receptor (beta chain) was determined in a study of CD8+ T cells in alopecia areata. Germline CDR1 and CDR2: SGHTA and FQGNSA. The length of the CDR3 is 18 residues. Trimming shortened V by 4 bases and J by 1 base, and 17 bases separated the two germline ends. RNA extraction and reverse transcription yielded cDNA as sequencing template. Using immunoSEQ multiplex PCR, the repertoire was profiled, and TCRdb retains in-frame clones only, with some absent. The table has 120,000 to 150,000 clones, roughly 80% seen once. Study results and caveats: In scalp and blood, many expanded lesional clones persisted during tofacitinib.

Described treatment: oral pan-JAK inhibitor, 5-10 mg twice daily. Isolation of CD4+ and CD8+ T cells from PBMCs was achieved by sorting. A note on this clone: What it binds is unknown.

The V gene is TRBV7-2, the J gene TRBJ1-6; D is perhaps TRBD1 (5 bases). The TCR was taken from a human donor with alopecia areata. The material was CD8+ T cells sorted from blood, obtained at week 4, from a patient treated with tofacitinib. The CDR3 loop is CASSSQGPHLSYNSPLHF. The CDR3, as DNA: TGTGCCAGCAGCTCCCAGGGTCCCCATTTATCCTATAATTCACCCCTCCACTTT.